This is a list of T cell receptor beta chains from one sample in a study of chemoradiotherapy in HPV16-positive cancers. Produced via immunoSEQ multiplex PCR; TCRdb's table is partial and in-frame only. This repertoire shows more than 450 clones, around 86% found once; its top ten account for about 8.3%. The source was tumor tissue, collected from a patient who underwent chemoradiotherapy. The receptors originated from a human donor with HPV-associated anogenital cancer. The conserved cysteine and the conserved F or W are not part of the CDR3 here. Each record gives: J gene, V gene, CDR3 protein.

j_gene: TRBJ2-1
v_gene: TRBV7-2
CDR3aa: ASSFSGGNEQF

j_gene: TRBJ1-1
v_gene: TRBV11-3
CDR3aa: ASSSDLDTEAF

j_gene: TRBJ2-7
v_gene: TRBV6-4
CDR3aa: ASSDSDKESSYEQY

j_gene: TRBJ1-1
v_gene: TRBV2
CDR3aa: ASSDNWGTEAF

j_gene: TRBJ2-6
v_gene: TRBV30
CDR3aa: AWSVTRDFYSGANVLT

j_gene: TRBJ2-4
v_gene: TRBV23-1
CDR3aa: ASSPGGLAKNIQY

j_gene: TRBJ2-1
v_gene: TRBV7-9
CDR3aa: ASSPRGGGNEQF

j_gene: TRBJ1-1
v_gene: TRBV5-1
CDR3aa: ASSLAQGQSAGAF

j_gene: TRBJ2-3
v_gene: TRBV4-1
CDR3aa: ASSQDGGGGGTDTQY

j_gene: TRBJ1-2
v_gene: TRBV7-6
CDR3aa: ASSRTEGRDGYT